Reported below is one T cell receptor (beta chain). The data belong to a study of cytomegalovirus exposure and HLA in healthy donors. PCR amplification relied on 60 Vbeta primers (plus 13 Jbeta primers). Clones were sequenced by immunoSEQ multiplex PCR, and TCRdb holds only the in-frame ones, with some missing. The sample has approximately 160,000 clones, approximately 73% seen once. V was cut by 2 bases and J by 2 bases, with 6 bases left in between. The CDR3 runs 13 residues. Germline V lookup: CDR1 SGHAT, CDR2 FQNNGV. The receptor was isolated from a man aged 50 or older in good health and CMV-seronegative. The chain joins TRBV11-2 to TRBJ2-5; no reliable D call. What was sequenced was PBMCs. For the CDR3, the DNA is TGTGCCAGCAGCTTATGGCGGCAAGAGACCCAGTACTTC. Translating gives CASSLWRQETQYF. Looking up the rest from reference TRBV11-2 and TRBJ2-5 gives the full variable domain: EAGVAQSPRYKIIEKRQSVAFWCNPISGHATLYWYQQILGQGPKLLIQFQNNGVVDDSQLPKDRFSAERLKGVDSTLKIQPAKLEDSAVYLCASSLWRQETQYFGPGTRLLVL.